This is a list of T cell receptor beta chains from one sample in a study of blood T cell repertoires in COVID-19. Data came from immunoSEQ multiplex PCR; TCRdb stores just in-frame clones and leaves some out. The table records around 200,000 clones, approximately 87% of them present only once. Specimen: peripheral blood. The receptor source for this set is a man aged 70-80 years with active or convalescent COVID-19. Each CDR3 is given with its conserved first and last residue. D genes are given only for firm matches. Expanded clones are given a class, and other clones once, few, many or no size at all.

V	size	D	J	CDR3	DNA
TRBV19	.	TRBD2	TRBJ2-5	CASSKSGRFQYF	TGTGCCAGTAGTAAGAGCGGGAGGTTCCAGTACTTC
TRBV7-2	.	TRBD1	TRBJ1-6	CATGRDSNSPLHF	TGTGCCACAGGGCGGGACAGTAATTCACCCCTCCACTTT
TRBV30	.	.	TRBJ1-3	CAWRGGSGNTIYF	TGTGCCTGGAGGGGAGGGTCTGGAAACACCATATATTTT
TRBV28	.	TRBD1	TRBJ2-7	CASSLTTGGGFLGQYF	TGTGCCAGCAGTCTGACAACAGGGGGTGGGTTTCTAGGGCAGTACTTC
TRBV5-8	once	TRBD1	TRBJ1-2	CASIRTGETYGYTF	TGTGCCAGCATTCGGACAGGGGAGACCTATGGCTACACCTTC
TRBV5-1	.	.	TRBJ1-2	CASSLTGHLGEGGYTF	TGCGCCAGCAGCTTGACGGGACATCTCGGGGAAGGGGGCTACACCTTC
TRBV7-2	.	.	TRBJ1-2	CASSLGGDSSYGYTF	TGTGCCAGCAGCTTAGGAGGCGACTCCAGCTATGGCTACACCTTC
TRBV5-1	.	TRBD2	TRBJ2-1	CASSFVAGAYNEQFF	TGCGCCAGCAGCTTTGTGGCGGGAGCATACAATGAGCAGTTCTTC
TRBV6-2/TRBV6-3	.	.	TRBJ1-6	CASSYSQGGPLHF	TGTGCCAGCAGTTACTCCCAGGGTGGACCCCTCCACTTT
TRBV11-3	.	TRBD2	TRBJ2-2	CASSLGSHRGRAAGELFF	TGTGCCAGCAGCTTGGGCTCACATCGCGGGAGGGCAGCCGGGGAGCTGTTTTTT
TRBV6-1	.	TRBD2	TRBJ2-5	CASSELAGGPETQYF	TGTGCCAGCAGTGAACTAGCGGGGGGGCCAGAGACCCAGTACTTC
TRBV7-2	.	TRBD1	TRBJ2-7	CASSSPGQGFSYEQYF	TGTGCCAGCAGCTCCCCGGGACAGGGTTTTTCATACGAGCAGTACTTC
TRBV18	once	TRBD1	TRBJ1-1	CASSPQGADTEAFF	TGTGCCAGCTCACCACAGGGGGCGGACACTGAAGCTTTCTTT
TRBV9	.	TRBD1	TRBJ1-1	CASSVSGQHPGMNTEAFF	TGTGCCAGCAGCGTGTCGGGACAGCACCCTGGGATGAACACTGAAGCTTTCTTT
TRBV6-4	.	TRBD1	TRBJ2-2	CASRGDSSNTGELFF	TGTGCCAGCAGGGGGGACAGCTCTAACACCGGGGAGCTGTTTTTT
TRBV7-9	.	.	TRBJ2-3	CASSLGTADTQYF	TGTGCCAGCAGCTTAGGGACAGCAGATACGCAGTATTTT
TRBV28	.	.	TRBJ2-3	CATFVPDTQYF	TGTGCCACCTTCGTTCCAGATACGCAGTATTTT
TRBV7-8	.	.	TRBJ1-5	CASSLYGVNQPQHF	TGTGCCAGCAGCTTATACGGGGTTAATCAGCCCCAGCATTTT
TRBV4-3	.	TRBD1	TRBJ2-7	CASSQDRDRLSYEQYF	TGCGCCAGCAGCCAGGACCGGGACAGACTATCCTACGAGCAGTACTTC
TRBV5-1	.	.	TRBJ2-7	CASSQPGEQYF	TGCGCCAGCAGTCAGCCCGGGGAGCAGTACTTC
TRBV13	.	TRBD1	TRBJ2-7	CASSMGTGGYEQYF	TGTGCCAGCAGCATGGGGACAGGGGGCTACGAGCAGTACTTC
TRBV7-2	few	.	TRBJ2-5	CASSPSGGETQYF	TGTGCCAGCAGCCCGTCCGGTGGAGAGACCCAGTACTTC
TRBV29-1	.	.	TRBJ2-6	CSVVITQRRGANVLTF	TGCAGCGTTGTAATTACCCAGCGACGTGGGGCCAACGTCCTGACTTTC
TRBV4-3	.	TRBD2	TRBJ2-7	CASSLTVVADWTSGSYEQYF	TGCGCCAGCAGCCTTACTGTCGTGGCAGATTGGACTAGCGGGAGTTACGAGCAGTACTTC
TRBV20-1	.	.	TRBJ1-1	CSASEGPAEAFF	TGCAGTGCTAGTGAGGGGCCCGCTGAAGCTTTCTTT
TRBV6-5	.	TRBD2	TRBJ2-7	CASSYGTSGTYEQYF	TGTGCCAGCAGTTACGGGACTAGCGGAACCTACGAGCAGTACTTC
TRBV9	.	TRBD1	TRBJ1-1	CASSPGLGQGKTEAFF	TGTGCCAGCAGTCCTGGCCTGGGACAGGGTAAAACTGAAGCTTTCTTT
TRBV10-1	.	.	TRBJ1-5	CASKSPGSNQPQHF	TGCGCCAGCAAATCCCCCGGGAGCAATCAGCCCCAGCATTTT
TRBV5-6	.	.	TRBJ1-1	CASSLEPRGTEAFF	TGTGCCAGCAGCTTGGAGCCGAGGGGGACTGAAGCTTTCTTT
TRBV3-1/TRBV3-2	.	TRBD1	TRBJ2-4	CASSPRDRENIQYF	TGTGCCAGCAGCCCCCGGGACAGGGAAAACATTCAGTACTTC
TRBV10-2	once	.	TRBJ1-2	CASSPVGGFSGYTF	TGCGCCAGCAGTCCTGTCGGGGGTTTTAGTGGCTACACCTTC
TRBV5-4	once	TRBD1	TRBJ2-7	CASSTTQGAGEQYF	TGTGCCAGCAGCACAACACAGGGGGCAGGCGAGCAGTACTTC
TRBV7-9	.	TRBD1	TRBJ2-5	CASSTRGPTGEETQYF	TGTGCCAGCAGCACGAGAGGCCCGACAGGGGAAGAGACCCAGTACTTC
TRBV5-4	.	TRBD1	TRBJ2-7	CASSSWDRPGYEQYF	TGTGCCAGCAGCTCATGGGACAGGCCTGGCTACGAGCAGTACTTC
TRBV19	.	.	TRBJ2-5	CASSIEVAKTQYF	TGTGCCAGTAGTATCGAGGTAGCGAAGACCCAGTACTTC
TRBV28	.	.	TRBJ1-4	CASSLPFLGSEKLFF	TGTGCCAGCAGTTTACCATTTTTGGGGAGTGAAAAACTGTTTTTT
TRBV11-2	.	.	TRBJ2-6	CASSLALSESGANVLTF	TGTGCCAGCAGCTTAGCTCTCAGCGAATCTGGGGCCAACGTCCTGACTTTC
TRBV15	.	TRBD1	TRBJ1-6	CATSSSGTANSPLHF	TGTGCCACCAGCAGTTCCGGGACAGCTAATTCACCCCTCCACTTT
TRBV29-1	.	TRBD2	TRBJ2-5	CSVGSRGGETQYF	TGCAGCGTTGGGAGTCGCGGGGGGGAGACCCAGTACTTC
TRBV4-1	.	.	TRBJ1-2	CASSQGEGIWGYTF	TGCGCCAGCAGCCAAGGGGAGGGGATATGGGGCTACACCTTC
TRBV10-3	.	.	TRBJ1-2	CAISEGQYYGYTF	TGTGCCATCAGTGAGGGACAGTACTATGGCTACACCTTC
TRBV5-1	once	.	TRBJ1-1	CASSWGPGEAFF	TGCGCCAGCAGCTGGGGCCCGGGTGAAGCTTTCTTT
TRBV15	once	.	TRBJ1-5	CATSRGGGNQPQHF	TGTGCCACCAGCAGGGGGGGAGGCAATCAGCCCCAGCATTTT
TRBV7-2	few	TRBD2	TRBJ2-5	CASSGREGQETQYF	TGTGCCAGCTCCGGGCGGGAGGGCCAAGAGACCCAGTACTTC
TRBV7-2	.	.	TRBJ1-1	CASSVGAGRPTANTEAFF	TGTGCCAGCAGCGTGGGGGCAGGTCGACCTACGGCGAACACTGAAGCTTTCTTT
TRBV18	.	.	TRBJ1-1	CASSPKSGGLANTEAFF	TGTGCCAGCTCACCAAAGTCGGGGGGCTTAGCGAACACTGAAGCTTTCTTT
TRBV5-6	.	.	TRBJ1-2	CASSYRTLPNYGYTF	TGTGCCAGCAGCTACCGGACACTTCCTAACTATGGCTACACCTTC
TRBV27	.	TRBD1	TRBJ1-5	CASRVQYGTGDNQPQHF	TGTGCCAGCAGAGTGCAGTATGGGACAGGGGACAATCAGCCCCAGCATTTT
TRBV10-3	.	.	TRBJ2-3	CAISEKGTSTDTQYF	TGTGCCATCAGTGAGAAAGGGACTAGCACAGATACGCAGTATTTT
TRBV24-1	.	TRBD2	TRBJ2-3	CATSDPASGKEDTQYF	TGTGCCACCAGTGATCCGGCTAGCGGAAAGGAAGATACGCAGTATTTT
TRBV7-2	.	.	TRBJ1-6	CASSVLQGTFSPLHF	TGTGCCAGCAGCGTGTTACAGGGTACATTTTCACCCCTCCACTTT
TRBV4-3	.	TRBD2	TRBJ2-5	CASSQDLERGETQYF	TGCGCCAGCAGCCAAGATTTAGAGCGGGGAGAGACCCAGTACTTC
TRBV18	.	.	TRBJ1-5	CASSPTGGGLQPQHF	TGTGCCAGCTCACCTACTGGGGGGGGACTTCAGCCCCAGCATTTT
TRBV6-1	.	TRBD1	TRBJ1-6	CASRQQGESNSPLHF	TGTGCCAGCAGACAACAGGGGGAAAGCAATTCACCCCTCCACTTT
TRBV24-1	.	.	TRBJ2-2	CATSDELNTGELFF	TGTGCCACCAGTGATGAACTGAACACCGGGGAGCTGTTTTTT
TRBV7-9	.	TRBD1	TRBJ1-1	CASSTQGAGTEAFF	TGTGCCAGCAGCACACAGGGGGCAGGGACTGAAGCTTTCTTT
TRBV7-2	.	.	TRBJ2-5	CASSLSQGWAQYF	TGTGCCAGCAGCTTGTCACAGGGTTGGGCCCAGTACTTC
TRBV6-5	.	TRBD1	TRBJ1-2	CASSTLDRFDGYTF	TGTGCCAGCAGTACCCTGGACAGGTTTGACGGCTACACCTTC